The rows below give T cell receptor beta chains drawn from one sample of a study of shared clonotypes between healthy human individuals. Generated by immunoSEQ multiplex PCR, the TCRdb table keeps only in-frame clones and is missing some. This table has about 600,000 clones, roughly 97% appearing once. The specimen sequenced was naive CD4+ T cells sorted from blood. These receptors were taken from a woman in her 30s in good health. The CDR3 runs from the conserved cysteine through the conserved F or W. A D gene is named only where the DNA matches it firmly. Size is stated for part of the rows, as once, few or many counts, or as a class when the clone is expanded.

TRBV5-4	TRBD1	TRBJ2-7	once	CASSLNGQGRPEQYF	TGTGCCAGCAGCTTGAACGGACAGGGTCGACCCGAGCAGTACTTC
TRBV4-2	TRBD2	TRBJ2-1	NA	CASSQELAGAYNEQFF	TGTGCCAGCAGCCAAGAACTAGCGGGGGCCTACAATGAGCAGTTCTTC
TRBV28	NA	TRBJ1-2	NA	CASSRGHYGYTF	TGTGCCAGCAGTAGGGGACACTATGGCTACACCTTC
TRBV2	NA	TRBJ2-1	NA	CASSVAGIGQFF	TGTGCCAGCAGTGTTGCAGGGATCGGGCAGTTCTTC
TRBV4-1	NA	TRBJ2-5	NA	CASSQEHYYKQYF	TGCGCCAGCAGCCAAGAGCACTACTACAAGCAGTACTTC
TRBV6-1	NA	TRBJ1-3	NA	CASSEGGSGNTIYF	TGTGCCAGCAGTGAAGGGGGATCTGGAAACACCATATATTTT
TRBV20-1	NA	TRBJ1-1	NA	CSARRSTEAFF	TGCAGTGCCAGAAGGAGCACTGAAGCTTTCTTT
TRBV4-1	NA	TRBJ1-4	NA	CASRPGLLKRSNEKLFF	TGCGCCAGCAGACCGGGCCTCCTCAAGAGGTCTAATGAAAAACTGTTTTTT
TRBV25-1	TRBD1	TRBJ1-3	NA	CASSEASTGIDTIYF	TGTGCCAGCAGTGAAGCCTCGACAGGGATCGACACCATATATTTT
TRBV2	NA	TRBJ1-4	once	CASGERETNEKLFF	TGTGCCAGCGGCGAAAGGGAAACTAATGAAAAACTGTTTTTT
TRBV6-5	NA	TRBJ1-1	NA	CASSQWGNTEAFF	TGTGCCAGCAGCCAATGGGGGAACACTGAAGCTTTCTTT
TRBV4-2	TRBD1	TRBJ2-3	NA	CASSQENYAGGAEGSTDTQYF	TGTGCCAGCAGCCAAGAGAATTATGCAGGGGGCGCGGAAGGGAGCACAGATACGCAGTATTTT
TRBV15	TRBD1	TRBJ2-5	NA	CATSRDHLDRGLVWKETQYF	TGTGCCACCAGCAGAGATCACTTGGACAGGGGGCTTGTCTGGAAAGAGACCCAGTACTTC
TRBV14	TRBD2	TRBJ2-1	NA	CASSGLGLAGENEQFF	TGTGCCAGCAGCGGACTTGGACTAGCGGGAGAGAATGAGCAGTTCTTC
TRBV5-4	NA	TRBJ1-1	NA	CASSQTSAGTEAFF	TGTGCCAGCAGCCAGACCAGCGCGGGCACTGAAGCTTTCTTT
TRBV2	NA	TRBJ1-2	NA	CASSAQGGTIYGYTF	TGTGCCAGCAGTGCACAAGGGGGTACTATTTATGGCTACACCTTC
TRBV9	NA	TRBJ2-1	NA	CASSSRGVSSYNEQFF	TGTGCCAGCAGCTCCCGAGGAGTGAGCTCCTACAATGAGCAGTTCTTC
TRBV5-1	NA	TRBJ2-3	NA	CASSLGLDFDTQYF	TGCGCCAGCAGCTTGGGACTAGATTTTGATACGCAGTATTTT
TRBV27	NA	TRBJ2-4	NA	CASSSVWGSHIQYF	TGTGCCAGCAGTTCGGTTTGGGGGAGCCACATTCAGTACTTC
TRBV5-1	TRBD2	TRBJ2-5	NA	CASSLRSSGVQETQYF	TGCGCCAGCAGCTTGAGGTCTAGCGGGGTCCAAGAGACCCAGTACTTC
TRBV2	NA	TRBJ1-5	NA	CASSTFLSGNQPQHF	TGTGCCAGCAGTACCTTTCTCTCCGGGAATCAGCCCCAGCATTTT
TRBV15	NA	TRBJ2-7	NA	CATSRDGYGGHSYEQYF	TGTGCCACCAGCAGAGATGGGTACGGCGGGCACTCCTACGAGCAGTACTTC
TRBV28	NA	TRBJ1-3	NA	CASSLSGDGNTIYF	TGTGCCAGCAGTTTATCAGGGGATGGAAACACCATATATTTT
TRBV2	NA	TRBJ2-5	once	CASRWWETQYF	TGTGCCAGCAGGTGGTGGGAGACCCAGTACTTC
TRBV15	NA	TRBJ2-2	NA	CATSRTNTGELFF	TGTGCCACCAGCAGAACCAACACCGGGGAGCTGTTTTTT
TRBV29-1	NA	TRBJ2-1	NA	CSVPEESSYNEQFF	TGCAGCGTACCTGAGGAGAGCTCCTACAATGAGCAGTTCTTC
TRBV6-5	NA	TRBJ1-1	NA	CASSSGGRLNTEAFF	TGTGCCAGCAGCTCGGGGGGGCGTCTGAACACTGAAGCTTTCTTT
TRBV5-6	NA	TRBJ1-5	NA	CASSRKGQVGNQPQHF	TGTGCCAGCAGCCGAAAGGGGCAGGTCGGCAATCAGCCCCAGCATTTT
TRBV7-2	TRBD1	TRBJ1-5	NA	CASSLSGQGNQPQHF	TGTGCCAGCAGCTTATCGGGACAGGGTAATCAGCCCCAGCATTTT
TRBV2	NA	TRBJ2-6	NA	CASRAAGANVLTF	TGTGCCAGCCGGGCGGCTGGGGCCAACGTCCTGACTTTC
TRBV18	TRBD1	TRBJ2-5	NA	CASSQGQMETQYF	TGTGCCAGCTCACAGGGACAGATGGAGACCCAGTACTTC
TRBV6-6	NA	TRBJ2-1	NA	CASWRGLDNEQFF	TGTGCCAGCTGGAGGGGGCTCGACAATGAGCAGTTCTTC
TRBV5-1	TRBD2	TRBJ2-7	NA	CASSGTSGTFHEQYF	TGCGCCAGCAGCGGCACTAGCGGGACGTTCCACGAGCAGTACTTC
TRBV29-1	TRBD2	TRBJ2-7	NA	CSVGLAGFGEQYF	TGCAGCGTGGGACTAGCGGGATTTGGCGAGCAGTACTTC
TRBV6-6	TRBD2	TRBJ2-7	NA	CASSTPGTSGYEQYF	TGTGCCAGCAGTACCCCCGGGACTAGCGGGTACGAGCAGTACTTC
TRBV6-5	NA	TRBJ2-7	NA	CASSYSPQRGEQYF	TGTGCCAGCAGTTACTCTCCGCAAAGGGGCGAGCAGTACTTC
TRBV2	NA	TRBJ2-5	NA	CASSIRGTQYF	TGTGCCAGCAGTATAAGGGGGACCCAGTACTTC
TRBV5-1	NA	TRBJ1-3	NA	CASSVDLRNTIYF	TGCGCCAGCAGCGTAGACCTGAGAAACACCATATATTTT
TRBV6-5	NA	TRBJ2-2	NA	CASSYRGNTGELFF	TGTGCCAGCAGTTACAGAGGGAACACCGGGGAGCTGTTTTTT
TRBV18	TRBD1	TRBJ2-5	once	CASSSRGQMRETQYF	TGTGCCAGCTCATCCAGGGGGCAGATGAGGGAGACCCAGTACTTC
TRBV10-3	TRBD2	TRBJ2-1	NA	CAISGDSGRDYNEQFF	TGTGCCATCAGCGGGGATAGCGGGAGAGACTACAATGAGCAGTTCTTC
TRBV6-5	TRBD1	TRBJ2-1	NA	CASSYDRGSYNEQFF	TGTGCCAGCAGTTACGACAGGGGATCCTACAATGAGCAGTTCTTC
TRBV6-1	NA	TRBJ1-5	NA	CASRGDQPQHF	TGTGCCAGCAGGGGGGACCAGCCCCAGCATTTT
TRBV28	NA	TRBJ2-3	NA	CASSGAGSPRDTQYF	TGTGCCAGCTCTGGGGCAGGGAGTCCCAGGGATACGCAGTATTTT
TRBV11-3	NA	TRBJ2-7	NA	CASSLDGAPYEQYF	TGTGCCAGCAGCTTAGACGGGGCTCCCTACGAGCAGTACTTC
TRBV9	NA	TRBJ1-5	NA	CASRENQPQHF	TGTGCCAGCAGAGAGAATCAGCCCCAGCATTTT
TRBV28	TRBD2	TRBJ2-1	NA	CASSLSWAGGFSNEQFF	TGTGCCAGCAGTCTAAGTTGGGCGGGAGGCTTTAGCAATGAGCAGTTCTTC
TRBV7-9	NA	TRBJ1-1	NA	CASSLAPTGNTEAFF	TGTGCCAGCAGCTTAGCGCCAACAGGGAACACTGAAGCTTTCTTT
TRBV29-1	TRBD2	TRBJ2-7	once	CSGQRERGYEQYF	TGCAGCGGTCAGCGGGAACGAGGCTACGAGCAGTACTTC
TRBV4-1	NA	TRBJ2-7	NA	CASSQEAGLHEQYF	TGCGCCAGCAGCCAAGAGGCGGGTTTGCACGAGCAGTACTTC
TRBV11-1	NA	TRBJ2-7	once	CASSLVLGGEQYF	TGTGCCAGCAGCTTAGTGCTGGGAGGCGAGCAGTACTTC
TRBV6-5	TRBD2	TRBJ2-1	NA	CASSYSAVGGPRFF	TGTGCCAGCAGTTACTCAGCCGTGGGAGGGCCTCGGTTCTTC
TRBV2	TRBD1	TRBJ1-1	NA	CASRDREGTEAFF	TGTGCCAGCAGGGACAGGGAGGGGACTGAAGCTTTCTTT
TRBV19	NA	TRBJ1-5	NA	CASSTYRVQHF	TGTGCCAGTAGTACCTACAGGGTCCAGCATTTT